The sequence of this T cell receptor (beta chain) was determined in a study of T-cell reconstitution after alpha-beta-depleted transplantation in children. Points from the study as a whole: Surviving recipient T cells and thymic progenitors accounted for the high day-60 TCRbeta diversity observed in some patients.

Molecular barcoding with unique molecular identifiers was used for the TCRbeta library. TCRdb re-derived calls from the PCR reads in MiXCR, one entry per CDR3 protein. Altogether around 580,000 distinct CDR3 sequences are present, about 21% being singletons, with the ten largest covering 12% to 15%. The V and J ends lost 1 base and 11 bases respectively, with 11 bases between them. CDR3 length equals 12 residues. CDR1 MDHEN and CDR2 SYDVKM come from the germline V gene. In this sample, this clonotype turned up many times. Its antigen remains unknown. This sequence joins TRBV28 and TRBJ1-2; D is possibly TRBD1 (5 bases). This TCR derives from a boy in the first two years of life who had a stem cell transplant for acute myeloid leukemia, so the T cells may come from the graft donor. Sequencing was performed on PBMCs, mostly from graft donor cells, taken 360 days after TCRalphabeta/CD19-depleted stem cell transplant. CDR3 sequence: CASSLSGLGYTF. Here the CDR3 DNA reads TGTGCCAGCAGTTTATCGGGGCTAGGGTACACCTTC.